This is a list of T cell receptor beta chains from one sample in a study of early stage breast cancer tumors. Libraries were prepared by immunoSEQ multiplex PCR; TCRdb keeps only in-frame clonotypes and omits some of them. The sample includes about 41,000 clones, about two thirds of them seen just once. Sequencing was performed on blood. These receptors all stem from a person between 50 and 60 years old with breast cancer. Each CDR3 is given with its conserved first and last residue. The D gene is left open where the match is weak. Some rows mark clone size as missing; the rest say once, few, many or name a class of expanded clone.

d_call	j_call	v_call	clone_size	cdr3_aa	cdr3_nt
TRBD1	TRBJ1-5	TRBV4-1	few	CASSQDPGTGPNQPQHF	TGCGCCAGCAGCCAAGATCCCGGGACAGGGCCCAATCAGCCCCAGCATTTT
TRBD1	TRBJ2-5	TRBV5-1	-	CASSLVGQGRQGETQYF	TGCGCCAGCAGCTTGGTTGGACAGGGGCGGCAGGGAGAGACCCAGTACTTC
TRBD2	TRBJ2-1	TRBV19	-	CASSIGLAGGLHEQFF	TGTGCCAGTAGTATCGGTCTAGCGGGGGGCCTTCATGAGCAGTTCTTC
TRBD1	TRBJ1-6	TRBV28	few	CASSLGTDSYNSPLHF	TGTGCCAGCAGTTTAGGGACAGACTCTTATAATTCACCCCTCCACTTT
TRBD1	TRBJ2-7	TRBV5-1	-	CASSIGTGSDEQYF	TGCGCCAGCAGCATAGGGACAGGTTCGGACGAGCAGTACTTC
TRBD2	TRBJ2-1	TRBV5-1	few	CASSLRTSLSEQFF	TGCGCCAGCAGCTTGAGGACTAGCCTCAGTGAGCAGTTCTTC
-	TRBJ1-5	TRBV6-5	once	CASSPSNQPQHF	TGTGCCAGCAGCCCCTCGAATCAGCCCCAGCATTTT
-	TRBJ1-3	TRBV7-6	-	CASMHTEDTIYF	TGTGCCAGCATGCACACCGAAGACACCATATATTTT
-	TRBJ2-7	TRBV9	-	CASDRGGEQYF	TGTGCCAGCGACCGAGGTGGCGAGCAGTACTTC
TRBD2	TRBJ2-5	TRBV5-1	-	CASSRGQEGLAGQETQYF	TGCGCCAGCAGCCGAGGACAGGAAGGGCTAGCGGGACAAGAGACCCAGTACTTC
TRBD1	TRBJ2-1	TRBV5-1	-	CASSRIGGKDNEQFF	TGCGCCAGCAGCCGGATAGGGGGCAAAGACAATGAGCAGTTCTTC
-	TRBJ1-4	TRBV6-1	-	CASTGVQTNEKLFF	TGTGCCAGCACAGGGGTTCAGACTAATGAAAAACTGTTTTTT
TRBD1	TRBJ2-7	TRBV9	once	CASHPGTGNYEQYF	TGTGCCTCCCACCCCGGGACAGGGAACTACGAGCAGTACTTC
-	TRBJ1-1	TRBV29-1	-	CSASGVGKTEAFF	TGCAGCGCATCCGGGGTGGGAAAAACTGAAGCTTTCTTT
-	TRBJ2-3	TRBV7-9	-	CASSLVGGDTQYF	TGTGCCAGCAGCTTAGTCGGTGGAGATACGCAGTATTTT
TRBD2	TRBJ2-3	TRBV6-5	-	CASSLSGVRTDTQYF	TGTGCCAGCAGTTTGAGCGGGGTCCGCACAGATACGCAGTATTTT
TRBD2	TRBJ2-3	TRBV28	-	CASSSPSSGRWADTQYF	TGTGCCAGCAGTTCGCCCTCTAGCGGGAGATGGGCAGATACGCAGTATTTT
-	TRBJ2-5	TRBV13	-	CASSPRTGAQYF	TGTGCCAGCAGCCCGAGAACGGGGGCCCAGTACTTC
TRBD1	TRBJ1-6	TRBV19	-	CASSTWTGFRSPLHF	TGTGCCAGTAGTACCTGGACAGGGTTCCGATCACCCCTCCACTTT
TRBD1	TRBJ1-1	TRBV2	-	CASSDFTGGDTEAFF	TGTGCCAGCAGTGATTTTACAGGGGGCGACACTGAAGCTTTCTTT
TRBD2	TRBJ2-1	TRBV5-5	-	CASSLGRASGRRNEQFF	TGTGCCAGCAGCTTGGGACGGGCTAGCGGGAGGAGGAATGAGCAGTTCTTC
-	TRBJ2-2	TRBV7-6	-	CASSISRSANTGELFF	TGTGCCAGCAGCATTTCTAGGAGCGCTAACACCGGGGAGCTGTTTTTT
TRBD1	TRBJ2-7	TRBV7-6	few	CASSLGTGGAYEQYF	TGTGCCAGCAGCTTAGGGACAGGGGGCGCCTACGAGCAGTACTTC
-	TRBJ2-2	TRBV10-3	-	CAISGSPQGNTGELFF	TGTGCCATCAGTGGTAGTCCACAGGGGAACACCGGGGAGCTGTTTTTT
TRBD2	TRBJ2-1	TRBV19	-	CASSIDLREKFF	TGTGCCAGTAGTATAGATCTGCGGGAGAAGTTCTTC
TRBD1	TRBJ2-3	TRBV27	once	CASSDPGGSSTDTQYF	TGTGCCAGCAGTGATCCAGGGGGATCTAGCACAGATACGCAGTATTTT
-	TRBJ1-3	TRBV4-2	-	CASSQDFYRGNTIYF	TGTGCCAGCAGCCAAGATTTCTACAGGGGAAACACCATATATTTT
TRBD1	TRBJ1-3	TRBV19	-	CASCRQGTFGNTIYF	TGTGCCAGTTGTAGACAGGGAACTTTTGGAAACACCATATATTTT
TRBD2	TRBJ2-3	TRBV27	-	CASSGLAGGTDTQYF	TGTGCCAGCAGTGGACTAGCGGGAGGCACAGATACGCAGTATTTT
-	TRBJ1-2	TRBV4-3	-	CASSQVLRANYGYTF	TGCGCCAGCAGCCAAGTTCTGAGGGCGAACTATGGCTACACCTTC
TRBD1	TRBJ1-1	TRBV6-5	-	CASSYSGAGGLTEAFF	TGTGCCAGCAGTTACTCGGGAGCAGGGGGATTGACTGAAGCTTTCTTT
TRBD2	TRBJ2-3	TRBV13	-	CASSLLPAGASTDTQYF	TGTGCCAGCAGCTTACTTCCAGCGGGGGCTAGCACAGATACGCAGTATTTT
TRBD1	TRBJ2-2	TRBV19	few	CASNARGYSGELFF	TGTGCCAGTAACGCCAGGGGGTATAGCGGGGAGCTGTTTTTT
-	TRBJ1-4	TRBV5-6	few	CASSLAVPNEKLFF	TGTGCCAGCAGCTTGGCCGTCCCTAATGAAAAACTGTTTTTT
-	TRBJ1-1	TRBV11-3	-	CASSLVTDEAFF	TGTGCCAGCAGCTTAGTGACAGATGAAGCTTTCTTT
-	TRBJ2-3	TRBV6-4	-	CASSSGLSTDTQYF	TGTGCCAGCAGTAGCGGTCTTAGCACAGATACGCAGTATTTT
TRBD1	TRBJ1-5	TRBV19	few	CASSMRTGYTANQPQHF	TGTGCCAGTAGTATGCGGACAGGTTATACGGCCAATCAGCCCCAGCATTTT
-	TRBJ2-3	TRBV10-2	-	CASSDPGIFTDTQYF	TGCGCCAGCAGTGATCCGGGTATTTTCACAGATACGCAGTATTTT
TRBD1	TRBJ1-5	TRBV14	-	CASSQGQGSNQPQHF	TGTGCCAGCAGCCAGGGACAGGGTAGCAATCAGCCCCAGCATTTT
-	TRBJ2-5	TRBV7-6	-	CASSLTAIQETQYF	TGTGCCAGCAGCCTTACTGCTATTCAAGAGACCCAGTACTTC
-	TRBJ1-5	TRBV30	-	CAWTESRNQPQHF	TGTGCCTGGACGGAGTCTCGGAATCAGCCCCAGCATTTT
TRBD1	TRBJ2-2	TRBV19	-	CASSARDREVTGELFF	TGTGCCAGTAGTGCTCGGGACAGGGAGGTAACCGGGGAGCTGTTTTTT
-	TRBJ2-1	TRBV27	-	CASSFEWGGYYNEQFF	TGTGCCAGCAGTTTCGAGTGGGGGGGCTATTACAATGAGCAGTTCTTC
-	TRBJ1-1	TRBV7-2	-	CASSHRVTEAFF	TGTGCCAGCAGCCACAGGGTCACTGAAGCTTTCTTT
-	TRBJ2-6	TRBV10-3	-	CAISPSQGSDSGANVLTF	TGTGCCATCAGTCCATCCCAGGGCTCCGACTCTGGGGCCAACGTCCTGACTTTC
TRBD2	TRBJ2-3	TRBV6-4	-	CASSLWSGGGGTDTQYF	TGTGCCAGCAGTTTATGGAGCGGCGGGGGAGGCACAGATACGCAGTATTTT
-	TRBJ1-1	TRBV6-1	-	CASSEMRTEAFF	TGTGCCAGCAGTGAAATGAGGACTGAAGCTTTCTTT
TRBD1	TRBJ1-5	TRBV19	few	CATRSGGNQPQHF	TGTGCCACCCGATCAGGGGGAAATCAGCCCCAGCATTTT
TRBD2	TRBJ2-1	TRBV19	few	CASSMRGRAINEQFF	TGTGCCAGTAGTATGAGAGGGAGGGCCATCAATGAGCAGTTCTTC
-	TRBJ2-3	TRBV19	-	CASSPRDTDTQYF	TGTGCCAGTAGTCCCAGGGACACAGATACGCAGTATTTT
-	TRBJ1-4	TRBV9	-	CASSFGQTTNEKLFF	TGTGCCAGCAGCTTTGGACAGACAACTAATGAAAAACTGTTTTTT
-	TRBJ2-5	TRBV6-4	-	CASSEPGKETQYF	TGTGCCAGCAGTGAGCCGGGGAAAGAGACCCAGTACTTC
TRBD1	TRBJ2-5	TRBV7-9	-	CASSFSRQGKGETQYF	TGTGCCAGCAGCTTCTCGCGACAGGGAAAAGGGGAGACCCAGTACTTC